One and the same sample provided the 32 T cell receptor beta chains below, sequenced in a study of cytomegalovirus exposure and HLA in healthy donors. With 60 Vbeta and 13 Jbeta primers, the PCR was carried out. Profiled with immunoSEQ multiplex PCR; TCRdb holds only in-frame clones, not every one. The table lists under 200,000 clones, 70% to 90% of them singletons. The sequenced sample was PBMCs. The receptors originated from a woman in her twenties or thirties in good health and CMV-seronegative.

This sequence joins TRBV5-1 and TRBJ2-1, with 8 bases fitting TRBD2. CDR3 size: 16 residues. Germline lookup yields CDR1 SGHRS and CDR2 YFSETQ. V shed 0 bases, J shed 6 bases, and the junction held 8 bases outside the gene matches. The CDR3 reads CASSLGVGRAVNEQFF. CDR3 coding DNA: TGCGCCAGCAGCTTGGGGGTCGGGAGGGCCGTCAATGAGCAGTTCTTC.

The rearrangement joins TRBV28 to TRBJ2-3; 10 nucleotides agree with TRBD2. With V trimmed by 2 bases and J by 5 bases, 4 bases remained unmatched. The CDR3 is made up of 15 amino acids. CDR1 and CDR2 (germline): MDHEN, SYDVKM. CDR3 coding DNA: TGTGCCAGCAGTTTACTAGCGGGAGTGGAAGATACGCAGTATTTT. Translation gives CASSLLAGVEDTQYF.

This sequence joins TRBV2 and TRBJ1-6, with TRBD1 identical over 7 bases. The CDR3 is made up of 15 amino acids. V was clipped by 6 bases and J by 4 bases; unmatched bases: 6. From germline, CDR1 is SNHLY and CDR2 FYNNEI. For the CDR3, the DNA is TGTGCCAGCAGCCCTTCGACAGGGTATAATTCACCCCTCCACTTT. It specifies CASSPSTGYNSPLHF.

The chain is built from TRBV7-2 and TRBJ2-4; no definite D call. Germline assignment: CDR1 SGHTA and CDR2 FQGNSA. The CDR3 spans 19 residues. V was shortened by 5 bases and J by 0 bases, with 23 bases between the two germline ends. CDR3 DNA sequence: TGTGCCAGCAGCCCATTACACGCGGCTCTAACGTTAGCCAAAAACATTCAGTACTTC. Translated, it gives CASSPLHAALTLAKNIQYF.

This chain connects TRBV19 to TRBJ2-2; 8 nucleotides align to TRBD2. CDR3 size: 14 residues. V was clipped by 5 bases and J by 4 bases; unmatched bases: 3. Looked up from germline, CDR1 is LNHDA and CDR2 is SQIVND (reference sequence). CDR3 bases: TGTGCCAGTAGTCCCCGGGAGGGCACCGGGGAGCTGTTTTTT. This gives the protein CASSPREGTGELFF.

This clone was counted only a few times. The chain links TRBV9 to TRBJ2-2; 8 bases agree with TRBD2. The CDR3 is made up of 16 amino acids. V lost 4 bases and J lost 4; bases outside the gene matches: 9. Germline V gives CDR1 SGDLS, CDR2 YYNGEE. CDR3 nucleotide sequence: TGTGCCAGCAGCCCAACCACTAGCGGCCTCACCGGGGAGCTGTTTTTT. It yields the protein CASSPTTSGLTGELFF.

V is TRBV6-1 and J is TRBJ2-7; TRBD2 agrees at 7 bases. In germline, CDR1 is MNHNS, CDR2 SASEGT. With 7 bases clipped from V and 6 bases from J, the junction kept 9 bases outside the gene matches. CDR3 length: 13 residues. The CDR3 here is CASNAGEGTEQYF. The DNA of the CDR3 is TGTGCCAGCAACGCGGGAGAGGGTACCGAGCAGTACTTC.

The chain joins TRBV6-5 to TRBJ2-3, with 9 bases aligning to TRBD1. The CDR3 has 13 residues. In germline, CDR1 is MNHEY, CDR2 SVGAGI. With 2 bases clipped from V and 6 bases from J, the junction kept 0 bases outside the gene matches. CDR3 DNA sequence: TGTGCCAGCAGTTACGGACAGGGGGATACGCAGTATTTT. Translating it yields CASSYGQGDTQYF.

This rearrangement joins TRBV5-1 to TRBJ2-7; 9 positions match TRBD1. Germline V gives CDR1 SGHRS, CDR2 YFSETQ. The V segment lost 3 bases and the J segment 4 bases; nucleotides outside the gene matches: 5. This CDR3 is built from 14 residues. The CDR3 coding sequence is TGCGCCAGCAGCTGGGGGACAGGGACGTACGAGCAGTACTTC. The encoded protein is CASSWGTGTYEQYF. The full variable domain, rest sourced from reference TRBV5-1 and TRBJ2-7, is KAGVTQTPRYLIKTRGQQVTLSCSPISGHRSVSWYQQTPGQGLQFLFEYFSETQRNKGNFPGRFSGRQFSNSRSEMNVSTLELGDSALYLCASSWGTGTYEQYFGPGTRLTVT.

This clone appeared once. The genes are TRBV28 and TRBJ2-3; D is uncertain. V was shortened by 4 bases and J by 2 bases, with 4 bases between the two germline ends. The germline gives CDR1 MDHEN, CDR2 SYDVKM. This CDR3 is 12 amino acids long. CDR3 amino acids: CASSWLTDTQYF. CDR3 bases: TGTGCCAGCAGTTGGCTCACAGATACGCAGTATTTT.

The chain carries TRBV6-5 and TRBJ1-4; possibly TRBD1 for D (5 bases). Germline CDR1 MNHEY, CDR2 SVGAGI. Between the trimmed V and J ends, which lost 4 bases and 7 bases, there was a span of 19 bases. This CDR3 is 16 amino acids long. This CDR3 reads CASSSFPQVLGEKLFF. The CDR3 DNA reads as TGTGCCAGCAGTTCTTTCCCACAGGTTCTAGGTGAAAAACTGTTTTTT.

The V and J genes are TRBV28 and TRBJ2-1; TRBD1 matches at 10 bases. CDR1 MDHEN and CDR2 SYDVKM come from the germline V gene. The CDR3 runs to 15 residues. The J segment lost 6 bases and the V segment lost 2 bases, leaving 4 bases of the junction unmatched. Here the CDR3 reads CASSLDRGLFNEQFF. The CDR3 region has the DNA TGTGCCAGCAGTTTAGACAGGGGGCTTTTCAATGAGCAGTTCTTC.

This chain joins TRBV11-2 and TRBJ2-5, with 13 positions matching TRBD2. CDR3 size: 15 residues. Germline CDR1 is SGHAT and CDR2 is FQNNGV. V shed 4 bases, J shed 4 bases, and the junction held 3 bases outside the gene matches. The CDR3 DNA follows: TGTGCCAGCAGCTCCCGACTAGCGGGAGGAGAGACCCAGTACTTC. This codes for CASSSRLAGGETQYF.

The chain links TRBV7-8 to TRBJ2-6; 8 bases agree with TRBD1. V gave up 8 bases and J gave up 2 bases; unmatched junction bases: 5. This CDR3 comprises 15 residues. Germline-derived CDR1 and CDR2 are SGHVS and FQNEAQ. This CDR3 reads CASSRGPAGANVLTF. The DNA of the CDR3 is TGTGCCAGCTCCAGGGGGCCGGCTGGGGCCAACGTCCTGACTTTC.

V and J are TRBV6-1 and TRBJ2-7, with D unclear. This CDR3 has 13 amino acids. CDR1 MNHNS and CDR2 SASEGT come from the germline V gene. Deletions cut 1 base from V and 5 bases from J, with 9 bases between. The CDR3 nucleotides read TGTGCCAGCAGTGAAGGCAGGATCCACGAGCAGTACTTC. This sequence encodes CASSEGRIHEQYF.

The chain is built from TRBV28 and TRBJ2-2, with D possibly matching TRBD2 (6 bases). Germline lookup yields CDR1 MDHEN and CDR2 SYDVKM. This CDR3 is built from 12 residues. Here the CDR3 DNA reads TGTGCAGGAGGAGGGTTTAGCGGGGAGCTGTTTTTT. Translation gives CAGGGFSGELFF.

The sample holds one count of this clone. The chain links TRBV27 to TRBJ2-3; 12 nucleotides line up with TRBD2. J was trimmed by 5 bases and V by 8 bases; bases with no gene match: 2. Germline values: CDR1 MNHEY, CDR2 SMNVEV (reference sequence). The CDR3 sequence is 13 residues long. CDR3 sequence (DNA): TGTGCCAGCCGACTAGCGGGAGAAGATACGCAGTATTTT. Its protein is CASRLAGEDTQYF.

V usage is TRBV27 and J usage is TRBJ2-1; 16 bases line up with TRBD2. The CDR3 is 18 amino acids. The V and J ends lost 5 bases and 1 base, in that order; junction bases with no gene match: 5. Germline V CDR1 and CDR2: MNHEY, SMNVEV (reference sequence). CDR3 sequence (DNA): TGTGCCAGCAGTCCGGGACTAGCGGGAGGGCGTTCCTACAATGAGCAGTTCTTC. Protein product: CASSPGLAGGRSYNEQFF.

V and J are TRBV4-1 and TRBJ2-3, with TRBD2 matching 9 bases. V gave up 4 bases and J gave up 0 bases; unmatched junction bases: 14. Germline V gene data show CDR1 as MGHRA and CDR2 as YSYEKL. The CDR3 sequence is 19 residues long. In nucleotides, the CDR3 is TGCGCCAGCAGCCTCAGGCCCCTAGCGGGAATCGCTAGCACAGATACGCAGTATTTT. As protein: CASSLRPLAGIASTDTQYF.

The chain employs TRBV7-9 and TRBJ2-2, with D uncertain. The CDR3 loop spans 13 amino acids. Germline V lookup: CDR1 SEHNR, CDR2 FQNEAQ (reference sequence). Trimming cost V 0 bases and J 9 bases, with 8 bases left between them. The CDR3 coding sequence is TGTGCCAGCAGCTTAGCGAACTCCTGGGAGCTGTTTTTT. It codes for CASSLANSWELFF.

This chain uses TRBV4-2 with TRBJ2-3; 15 nucleotides line up with TRBD2. Germline CDR1 LGHNA, CDR2 YNFKEQ. The CDR3 has 19 residues. Losses at the gene ends were 3 bases for V and 1 base for J; bases not matched to a gene: 8. The CDR3 sequence is CASSQQGLAGGQGTDTQYF. As DNA, the CDR3 is TGTGCCAGCAGCCAGCAAGGACTAGCGGGGGGGCAAGGCACAGATACGCAGTATTTT.

V usage is TRBV27 and J usage is TRBJ1-2; 8 nucleotides match TRBD1. This CDR3 is 15 amino acids long. V lost 8 bases and J lost 0; bases outside the gene matches: 8. CDR1 is MNHEY and CDR2 is SMNVEV in the germline V gene (reference sequence). The DNA for the CDR3 is TGTGCCAGCCATGGACAGGGAGGCTCTAACTATGGCTACACCTTC. Encoded protein: CASHGQGGSNYGYTF.

A single count supports this clone. The chain carries TRBV30 and TRBJ2-7; the D is unclear. CDR1 and CDR2 (germline): GTSNPN, SVGIG (reference sequence). The V and J ends lost 3 bases and 0 bases respectively, with 6 bases between them. The CDR3 spans 12 residues. CDR3 coding DNA: TGTGCCTGGAGGCGCGTCTCCTACGAGCAGTACTTC. It yields the protein CAWRRVSYEQYF.

The chain joins TRBV5-1 to TRBJ2-3; TRBD2 matches 12 bases. Trimming took 0 bases from V and 4 from J; bases not matched to a gene: 6. The V gene's germline CDR1 is SGHRS and CDR2 YFSETQ. CDR3 size: 17 residues. CDR3 coding DNA: TGCGCCAGCAGCTTGGCCCCTAGCGGGAGGGCCCCAGATACGCAGTATTTT. This sequence encodes CASSLAPSGRAPDTQYF.

The rearrangement uses TRBV7-9 and TRBJ1-1; 12 bases agree with TRBD1. V was clipped by 3 bases and J by 3 bases; unmatched bases: 8. The germline gives CDR1 SEHNR, CDR2 FQNEAQ (reference sequence). The CDR3 consists of 17 residues. CDR3 nucleotides: TGTGCCAGCAGCTTTAAAGGGGGACAGGGGGCTTACACTGAAGCTTTCTTT. The encoded protein is CASSFKGGQGAYTEAFF.

The chain is built from TRBV5-1 and TRBJ2-3; 12 bases map to TRBD2. The CDR3 extends over 15 amino acids. Germline V gene sequence: CDR1 SGHRS, CDR2 YFSETQ. The junction had 6 bases not matched to a gene; V was cut back by 6 bases and J by 4 bases. CDR3 nucleotides: TGCGCCAGCACCTACTCTAGCGGGGGGGCAGATACGCAGTATTTT. Its translation is CASTYSSGGADTQYF.

The chain combines TRBV4-1 with TRBJ2-7; 11 nucleotides agree with TRBD1. The germline V gene has CDR1 MGHRA and CDR2 YSYEKL. This CDR3 is built from 18 residues. The junction had 10 bases not matched to a gene; V was cut back by 0 bases and J by 3 bases. The CDR3: CASSQERTGTGGFYEQYF. CDR3 nucleotides: TGCGCCAGCAGCCAAGAGAGGACCGGGACAGGGGGATTCTACGAGCAGTACTTC.

V is TRBV13 and J is TRBJ2-3; D possibly corresponds to TRBD1 (5 bases). In germline, CDR1 is PRHDT, CDR2 FYEKMQ (reference sequence). This CDR3 region has 14 residues. The V and J ends lost 5 bases and 0 bases respectively, with 9 bases between them. This CDR3 reads CASSQGLSTDTQYF. In nucleotides, the CDR3 is TGTGCCAGCAGCCAGGGTCTTAGCACAGATACGCAGTATTTT.

The J gene is TRBJ2-1, the V gene TRBV5-4, with 8 bases fitting TRBD1. The V segment lost 3 bases and the J segment 7 bases; nucleotides outside the gene matches: 12. Germline CDR1 and CDR2: SGHNT and YYREEE (reference sequence). CDR3 length: 16 amino acids. CDR3 nucleotide sequence: TGTGCCAGCAGCTCCTCGACAGGGGCGGTAGAAAATGAGCAGTTCTTC. Its protein product is CASSSSTGAVENEQFF.

The chain is built from TRBV6-5 and TRBJ2-5; D uncertain. The CDR3 runs 13 residues. V was cut by 4 bases and J by 5 bases, with 11 bases left in between. Per germline, CDR1 MNHEY and CDR2 SVGAGI. In nucleotides, the CDR3 is TGTGCCAGCAGTTCTCTGGAGAGGGAGACCCAGTACTTC. Translating gives CASSSLERETQYF.

J is TRBJ2-7 and V is TRBV10-1, with D perhaps matching TRBD1 (6 bases). V lost 6 bases to trimming and J lost 3 bases, with 6 bases between them. CDR1 and CDR2 (germline): WNHNN, SYGVQD (reference sequence). The CDR3 totals 11 residues. CDR3 in DNA: TGCGCCAGCAGGGACAGCTACGAGCAGTACTTC. Its protein is CASRDSYEQYF.

The gene calls are TRBV7-9 and TRBJ1-2; D unresolved. V gave up 3 bases and J gave up 6 bases, with 17 bases separating them. The CDR3 contains 15 residues. CDR1 is SEHNR and CDR2 is FQNEAQ in the germline V gene (reference sequence). CDR3 sequence reads: CASSLRLGRRNGYTF. As DNA, the CDR3 is TGTGCCAGCAGCTTGAGGTTGGGCAGGAGGAATGGCTACACCTTC.